There are a few counts of the clone carrying this T cell receptor beta chain. Antigen: not known. The data were taken from a study of response to subunit inactivated influenza vaccine. General study points: Authors suggested each seasonal influenza vaccination recruits few new T cells.

One entry per CDR3 protein, called by TCRdb with MiXCR from the RT-PCR reads. The data hold about 830,000 distinct CDR3 sequences, with 15% to 20% observed a single time. V dropped 8 bases and J dropped 1 base, with 11 bases sitting between them. Germline loops: CDR1 MNHNY, CDR2 SVGAGI (reference sequence). The CDR3 has 13 amino acids. Source: PBMCs from blood, taken 5 to 6 days after vaccination. This sequence was found in a man aged 50 or older who received an inactivated influenza vaccine. This chain uses TRBV6-6 with TRBJ2-5; TRBD2 is a possible D gene (6 bases). In DNA, the CDR3 is TGTGCCAGCCGACTAGGGATCCAAGAGACCCAGTACTTC. It codes for CASRLGIQETQYF.